These 12 T cell receptor beta chains share one sample of origin, sequenced in a study of identical twins. Each CDR3 protein gets one entry after TCRdb re-called the 5' RACE reads with MiXCR. Of 450,000 to 600,000 distinct CDR3 sequences in the sample, about a fifth were seen once. The same sample was also studied in work on yellow fever vaccine responses in identical twins.

The sample was CD4+ T cells sorted from blood. These receptors were collected from a woman aged 18-29 years in good health.

This clonotype was counted only a few times. The V gene is TRBV29-1, the J gene TRBJ1-1; no definite D call. The CDR3 spans 13 residues. V was shortened by 1 base and J by 6 bases, with 12 bases between the two germline ends. CDR1 and CDR2 from the germline V gene are SQVTM and ANQGSEA. This CDR3 reads CSVEAVQRAEAFF. Here the CDR3 DNA reads TGCAGCGTTGAAGCGGTCCAGCGCGCTGAAGCTTTCTTT.

This clonotype has just a few counts. The V call is TRBV12-3 or TRBV12-4, the J call TRBJ1-1; TRBD1 is a possible D gene (6 bases). V was pared by 5 bases and J by 1 base, with 14 bases between. The CDR3 spans 15 residues. The CDR3 region is CASSEHGQTNTEAFF. Written as DNA, the CDR3 is TGTGCCAGCAGTGAGCATGGACAGACGAACACTGAAGCTTTCTTT.

This clonotype was recorded a few times. The V and J genes are TRBV29-1 and TRBJ2-5; maybe TRBD2 (6 bases). Between the trimmed V and J ends, which lost 4 bases and 2 bases, there was a span of 11 bases. CDR3 length: 13 amino acids. Germline loops: CDR1 SQVTM, CDR2 ANQGSEA. This chain's CDR3 is CSVVLAKQETQYF. The CDR3 DNA is TGCAGCGTTGTGCTAGCGAAACAAGAGACCCAGTACTTC.

The rearrangement uses TRBV3-1 and TRBJ2-3; 9 positions agree with TRBD2. This CDR3 has 16 amino acids. Trimming removed 1 base from V and 2 bases from J; junction bases left unmatched: 4. Germline CDR1 and CDR2: LGHDT and YNNKEL (reference sequence). The CDR3 region is CASSQAGGGATDTQYF. CDR3 sequence (DNA): TGTGCCAGCAGCCAAGCGGGCGGGGGGGCCACAGATACGCAGTATTTT.

This chain connects TRBV10-3 to TRBJ2-1, with a possible D match to TRBD2 (5 bases). The CDR3 covers 18 residues. Trimming cost V 3 bases and J 0 bases, with 18 bases left between them. The germline CDR1 and CDR2 sequences are ENHRY and SYGVKD. CDR3 nucleotides: TGTGCCATCAGTGATGGTCGGGGAAAGGAGTTCTCCTACAATGAGCAGTTCTTC. This encodes CAISDGRGKEFSYNEQFF.

The chain employs TRBV28 and TRBJ2-5; TRBD2 agrees at 7 bases. Losses at the gene ends were 8 bases for V and 5 bases for J; bases not matched to a gene: 14. CDR3 length equals 15 residues. The germline V gene has CDR1 MDHEN and CDR2 SYDVKM. The DNA of the CDR3 is TGTGCCAGCTACCGGGAAGCGGGGTCCCCGGAGACCCAGTACTTC. Residues: CASYREAGSPETQYF.

This clonotype was seen more than once but under ten times. V is TRBV12-3 or TRBV12-4 and J is TRBJ2-1; the D gene could be TRBD1 or TRBD2 (9 bases each). The CDR3 runs 15 residues. The V end lost 6 bases, the J end lost 6 bases, and 18 bases lay between the germline ends. The CDR3 reads CASSPLAGQGNEQFF. CDR3 DNA: TGTGCCAGCAGCCCTCTAGCGGGACAGGGCAATGAGCAGTTCTTC.

The chain links TRBV10-3 to TRBJ2-5; D might be TRBD1 or TRBD2, each matching 6 bases. V lost 7 bases and J 5 bases, leaving 14 bases between the germline ends. CDR1 is ENHRY, CDR2 SYGVKD, per germline. This CDR3 is built from 13 residues. The DNA of the CDR3 is TGTGCCATCACCGGGGGCCGGGGGGAGACCCAGTACTTC. It specifies CAITGGRGETQYF.

This clonotype was detected only a few times. This sequence joins TRBV3-1 and TRBJ2-1; D gene uncertain. There are 15 residues in the CDR3. Germline V gives CDR1 LGHDT, CDR2 YNNKEL (reference sequence). Deletions cut 1 base from V and 0 bases from J, with 7 bases between. DNA of the CDR3: TGTGCCAGCAGCCAAGGGAAGTACTCCTACAATGAGCAGTTCTTC. Its protein product is CASSQGKYSYNEQFF.

V and J are TRBV14 and TRBJ2-7, with 7 bases aligning to TRBD2. The V and J ends lost 10 bases and 6 bases, in that order; junction bases with no gene match: 12. The CDR3 is 13 amino acids. The germline V gene has CDR1 SGHDN and CDR2 FVKESK. In nucleotides, the CDR3 is TGTGCCACACGGGCCAGCGGGGCACCCGAGCAGTACTTC. Translated: CATRASGAPEQYF.

This clonotype was recorded a few times. The genes are TRBV11-2 and TRBJ2-1; D may match TRBD1 or TRBD2 (5 bases each). With 5 bases removed from V and 10 bases from J, the gap between germline ends came to 9 bases. The germline gives CDR1 SGHAT, CDR2 FQNNGV. This CDR3 contains 11 residues. CDR3 bases: TGTGCCAGCAGCCGGGACGGGGAGCAGTTCTTC. Translated: CASSRDGEQFF.

This rearrangement joins TRBV20-1 to TRBJ2-2; TRBD2 is a possible D gene (6 bases). V lost 5 bases to trimming and J lost 1 base, with 11 bases between them. From germline, CDR1 is DFQATT and CDR2 SNEGSKA (reference sequence). This CDR3 contains 14 residues. This CDR3 reads CSARTGENTGELFF. As DNA, the CDR3 is TGCAGTGCTCGCACGGGGGAGAACACCGGGGAGCTGTTTTTT.